The present entry profiles one TCR beta chain with its context. The CDR3 is 13 residues long. Between the trimmed V and J ends, which lost 1 base and 10 bases, there was a span of 11 bases. CDR1 is LGHNA, CDR2 YSLEER, per germline. These data belong to a study of blood T cell repertoires in COVID-19. Repertoires were generated with immunoSEQ multiplex PCR, while TCRdb's copy carries only in-frame clones and drops some. Of roughly 240,000 clones listed, roughly four fifths were seen once; the top ten hold 3.6%. Sequenced input: PBMCs or T cells enriched from blood (not recorded which). The chain couples TRBV4-3 to TRBJ2-1, with D unresolved. This receptor was identified in a woman aged 40 to 55 who had been exposed to COVID-19. The chain's CDR3 is CASSQGGGGEQFF. CDR3 DNA sequence: TGCGCCAGCAGCCAAGGCGGTGGCGGAGAGCAGTTCTTC.